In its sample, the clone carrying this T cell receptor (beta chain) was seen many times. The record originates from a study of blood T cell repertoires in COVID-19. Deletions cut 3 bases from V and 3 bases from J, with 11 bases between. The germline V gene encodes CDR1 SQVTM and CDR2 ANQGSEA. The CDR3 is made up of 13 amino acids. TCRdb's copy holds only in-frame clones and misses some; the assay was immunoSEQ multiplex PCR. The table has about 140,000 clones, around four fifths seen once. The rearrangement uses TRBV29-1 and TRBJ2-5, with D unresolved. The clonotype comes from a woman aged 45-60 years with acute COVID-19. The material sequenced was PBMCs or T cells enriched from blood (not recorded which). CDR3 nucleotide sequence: TGCAGCGTTGATTTGGTACGGGAAGAGACCCAGTACTTC. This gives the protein CSVDLVREETQYF.